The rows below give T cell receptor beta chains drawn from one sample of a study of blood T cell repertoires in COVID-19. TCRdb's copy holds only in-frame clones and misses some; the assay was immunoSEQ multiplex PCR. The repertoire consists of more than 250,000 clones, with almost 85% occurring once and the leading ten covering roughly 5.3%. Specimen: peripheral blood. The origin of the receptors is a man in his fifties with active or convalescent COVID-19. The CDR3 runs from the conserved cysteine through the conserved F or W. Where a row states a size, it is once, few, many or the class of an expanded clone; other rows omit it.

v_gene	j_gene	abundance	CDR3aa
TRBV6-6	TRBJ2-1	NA	CASSPFGTGTYNEQFF
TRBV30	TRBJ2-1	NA	CAGVARNEQFF
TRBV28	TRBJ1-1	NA	CATVTGNTEAFF
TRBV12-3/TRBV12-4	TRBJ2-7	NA	CASSLAVNEQYF
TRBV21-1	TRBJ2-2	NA	CARSGGAGGELFF
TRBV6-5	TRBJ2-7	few	CASSSLSGRGLEQYF
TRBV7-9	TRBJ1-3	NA	CASRRQGYSGNTIYF
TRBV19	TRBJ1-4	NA	CASSSRQGGKLFF
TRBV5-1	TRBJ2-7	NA	CASRTGEGYEQYF
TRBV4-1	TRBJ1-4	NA	CASSLVPGREAEKLFF
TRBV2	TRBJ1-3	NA	CASSESHWQGSEGNTIYF
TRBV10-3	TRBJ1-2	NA	CAISAGNGYTF
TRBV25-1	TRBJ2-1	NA	CASSERLASGNEQFF
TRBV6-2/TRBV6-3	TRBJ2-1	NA	CASSYLAGVIDEQFF
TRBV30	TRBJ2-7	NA	CAWSGGLAEYF
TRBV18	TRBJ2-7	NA	CASSPGSGAYEQYF
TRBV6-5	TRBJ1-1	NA	CASSYSATEQAFF
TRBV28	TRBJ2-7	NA	CASSLMTGSSYEQYF
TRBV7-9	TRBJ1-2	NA	CASSYRQGSRGYTF
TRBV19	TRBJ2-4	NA	CASSMGGSGTKNIQYF
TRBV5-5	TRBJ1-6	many	CASSLETGWNSPLHF
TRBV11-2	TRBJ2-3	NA	CASSSRDYLNTQYF
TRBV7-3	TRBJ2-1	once	CASSSGRGNIAESKSSYNEQFF
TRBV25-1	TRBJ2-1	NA	CASSRVGGDNEQFF
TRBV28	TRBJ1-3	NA	CASRAGGYGNTIYF
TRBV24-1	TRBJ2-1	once	CATSDSSGGGSYNEQFF
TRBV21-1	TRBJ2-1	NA	CASSKEAGCGGEQFF
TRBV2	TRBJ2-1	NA	CASSDLSEVRFF
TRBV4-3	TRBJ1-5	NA	CASSQGQGGQPQHF
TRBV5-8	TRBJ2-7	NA	CASSRGQMSYEQYF
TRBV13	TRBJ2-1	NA	CASSPPGTGGNEQFF
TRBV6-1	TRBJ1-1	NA	CASSDSWQGKGTEAFF
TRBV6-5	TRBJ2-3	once	CASKNPGGRDTQYF
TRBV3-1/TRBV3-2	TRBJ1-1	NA	CASSQGNGGPEAFF
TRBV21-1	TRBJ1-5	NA	CASSTGAEKGGSNQPQHF
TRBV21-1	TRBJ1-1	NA	CASSKGPGGFRGMIVTEAFF
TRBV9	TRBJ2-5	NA	CASSVGPGNQETQYF
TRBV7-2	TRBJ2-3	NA	CASSLGLAGGADTQYF
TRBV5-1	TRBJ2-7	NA	CASSLTTGANSYEQYF
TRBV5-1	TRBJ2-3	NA	CASSLAAREGTDTQYF
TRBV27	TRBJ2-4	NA	CASSPGTAMRKNIQYF
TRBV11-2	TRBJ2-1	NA	CASSLGVNEQFF
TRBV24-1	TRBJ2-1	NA	CATSDRAGRPSYEQFF
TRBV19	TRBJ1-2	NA	CASSMGQGTNGYTF
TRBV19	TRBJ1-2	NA	CASSMAGYGYTF
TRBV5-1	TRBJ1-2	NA	CASSLDAGLNYGYTF
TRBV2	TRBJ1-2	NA	CASSLNAGANYGYTF
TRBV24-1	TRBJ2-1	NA	CATSDPGQGPGNEQFF
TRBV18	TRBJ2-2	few	CASSPPGVGDTGELFF
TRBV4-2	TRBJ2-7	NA	CASSQDTGQATYEQYF
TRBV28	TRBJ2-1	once	CASSRSGSSYNEQFF
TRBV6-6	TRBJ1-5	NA	CASRPYSGNNQPQHF
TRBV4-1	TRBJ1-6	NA	CASSQVETGLDNSPLHF
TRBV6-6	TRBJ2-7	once	CASSSGTGPYEQYF